This TCR beta chain was sequenced in a study of T cells in Graves' hyperthyroidism and ophthalmopathy. On the study more broadly: At the time of initial diagnosis and before any treatment, peripheral blood was collected.

The source material, RNA transcripts, was used to amplify TCR beta CDR3 regions. The HTBI set primed first-round TCR CDR3 RT-PCR. TCRdb reanalysed the multiplex PCR reads using MiXCR and keeps one entry per CDR3 protein. The sample has fewer than 550,000 distinct CDR3 sequences, 15% to 19% seen once. Graves' hyperthyroidism showing no ophthalmopathy progression within 18 months was considered stable. These patients, aged 18 to 65, had recently diagnosed hyperthyroidism lasting under 2 months. Fresh 10 ml peripheral blood yielded PBMCs. CDR1 and CDR2 from the germline V gene are DFQATT and SNEGSKA (reference sequence). CDR3 length: 14 residues. V lost 6 bases, J lost 6 bases, and 9 bases stayed unmatched.

This clonotype originated in a woman aged 18-29 years with Graves' hyperthyroidism. Material: blood. V and J are TRBV20-1 and TRBJ2-7, with TRBD2 identical over 12 bases. The CDR3: CSAKGLAGFCEQYF. CDR3 DNA sequence: TGCAGTGCCAAAGGACTAGCGGGGTTCTGCGAGCAGTACTTC.